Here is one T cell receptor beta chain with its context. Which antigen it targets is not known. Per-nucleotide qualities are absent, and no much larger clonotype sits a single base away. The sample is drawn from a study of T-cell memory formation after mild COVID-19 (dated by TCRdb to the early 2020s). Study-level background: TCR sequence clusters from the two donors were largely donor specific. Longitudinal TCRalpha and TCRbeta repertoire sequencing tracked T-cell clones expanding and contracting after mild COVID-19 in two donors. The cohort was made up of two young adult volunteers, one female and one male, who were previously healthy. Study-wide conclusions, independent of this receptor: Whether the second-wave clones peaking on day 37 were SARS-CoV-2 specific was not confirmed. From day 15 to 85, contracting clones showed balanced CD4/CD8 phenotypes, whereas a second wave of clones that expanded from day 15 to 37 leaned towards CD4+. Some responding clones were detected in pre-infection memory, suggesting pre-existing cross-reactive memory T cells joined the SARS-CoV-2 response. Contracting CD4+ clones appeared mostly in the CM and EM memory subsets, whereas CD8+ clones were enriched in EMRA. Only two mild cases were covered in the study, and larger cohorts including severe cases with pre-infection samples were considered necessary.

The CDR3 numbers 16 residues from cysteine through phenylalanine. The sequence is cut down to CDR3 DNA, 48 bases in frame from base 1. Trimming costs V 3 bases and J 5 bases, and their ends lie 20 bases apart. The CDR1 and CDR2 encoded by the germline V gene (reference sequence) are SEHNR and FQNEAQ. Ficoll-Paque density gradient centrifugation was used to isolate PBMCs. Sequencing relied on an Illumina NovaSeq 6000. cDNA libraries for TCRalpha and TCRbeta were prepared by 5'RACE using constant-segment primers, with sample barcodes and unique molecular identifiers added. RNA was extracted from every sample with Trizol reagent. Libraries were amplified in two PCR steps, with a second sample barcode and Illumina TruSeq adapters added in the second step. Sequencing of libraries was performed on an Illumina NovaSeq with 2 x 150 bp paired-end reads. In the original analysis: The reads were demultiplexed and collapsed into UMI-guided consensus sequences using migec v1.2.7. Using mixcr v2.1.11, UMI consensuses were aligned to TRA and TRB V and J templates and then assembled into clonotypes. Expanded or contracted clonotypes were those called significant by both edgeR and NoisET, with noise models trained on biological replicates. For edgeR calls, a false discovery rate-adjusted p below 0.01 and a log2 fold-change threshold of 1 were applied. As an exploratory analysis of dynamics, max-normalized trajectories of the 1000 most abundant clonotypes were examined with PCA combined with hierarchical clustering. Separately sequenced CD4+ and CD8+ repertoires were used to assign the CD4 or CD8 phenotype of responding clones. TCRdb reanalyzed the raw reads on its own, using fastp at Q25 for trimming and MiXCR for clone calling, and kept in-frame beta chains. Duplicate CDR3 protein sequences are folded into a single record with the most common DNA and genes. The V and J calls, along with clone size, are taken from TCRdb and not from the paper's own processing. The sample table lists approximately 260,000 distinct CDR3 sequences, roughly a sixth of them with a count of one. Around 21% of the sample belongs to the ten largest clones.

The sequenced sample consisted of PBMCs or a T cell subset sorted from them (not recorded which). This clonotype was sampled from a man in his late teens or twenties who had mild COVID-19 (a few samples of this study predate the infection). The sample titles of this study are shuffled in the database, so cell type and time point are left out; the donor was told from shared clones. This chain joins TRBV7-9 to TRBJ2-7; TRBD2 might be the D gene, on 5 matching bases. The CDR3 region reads CASSFGREALGDEQYF. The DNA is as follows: TGTGCCAGCAGCTTCGGACGGGAAGCTCTCGGCGACGAGCAGTACTTC.